This T cell receptor (beta chain) was identified during a study of CD8 T cells in ankylosing spondylitis. Findings of the study overall: Several of the motif variants were reported before in synovial fluid and blood from reactive arthritis. Seemingly characteristic of ankylosing spondylitis blood was a TCR beta motif consisting of about 8 highly homologous variants.

As concerns this clonotype: What it binds is unknown.

One entry per CDR3 protein results from TCRdb running MiXCR on the 5' RACE reads. Here the sample spans fewer than 200,000 distinct CDR3 sequences, 9.5% to 10% being singletons. The specimen sequenced was blood, either unsorted or a sorted T cell fraction (not recorded which). This clonotype originated in a female donor with ankylosing spondylitis or in good health (not recorded which).

CDR3 nucleotide sequence: TGTGCCAGCAGCCCCTCGGACAGGGGGCTCTCCTACGAGCAGTACTTC. This sequence encodes CASSPSDRGLSYEQYF. The V gene is TRBV7-6, the J gene TRBJ2-7, with 11 bases that match TRBD1. The length of the CDR3 is 16 residues. Germline V gene data show CDR1 as SGHVS and CDR2 as FNYEAQ. With 5 bases clipped from V and 0 bases from J, the junction kept 6 bases outside the gene matches.